This TCR beta chain was sequenced during a study of T-cell reconstitution after alpha-beta-depleted transplantation in children. Construction of the TCRbeta library involved unique molecular identifiers. A single record per CDR3 protein comes from TCRdb applying MiXCR to the PCR reads. The sample lists roughly 240,000 distinct CDR3 sequences, roughly 8.2% occurring once. This clonotype was counted many times. Its specificity is not known. This CDR3 is built from 15 residues. In germline, CDR1 is DFQATT, CDR2 SNEGSKA (reference sequence). V was clipped by 2 bases and J by 5 bases; unmatched bases: 9. Study-wide results and caveats: Some patients' high day-60 TCRbeta diversity was attributed to recipient cells surviving conditioning. T-cell counts and diversity at one year following transplant were attributed mainly to newly produced T cells.

The source material was PBMCs, mostly from graft donor cells, sampled 180 days after TCRalphabeta/CD19-depleted stem cell transplant. The chain recombines TRBV20-1 with TRBJ2-5; 9 bases align to TRBD1. This clonotype was obtained from a male patient aged 10 to 17 who had a stem cell transplant for acute lymphoblastic leukemia, so the T cells may come from the graft donor. The CDR3 region has the DNA TGCAGTGCTAGAAGGACTCACAGGGGGCGGGAGACCCAGTACTTC. It encodes CSARRTHRGRETQYF.